The 11 T cell receptor beta chains below come from one sample, sequenced in a study of T cell clones after liver transplantation. Assay: immunoSEQ multiplex PCR; the TCRdb copy retains only in-frame clones and omits some. The sample yields 80,000 or so clones, over 80% seen once. The sequences come from CD4+ T cells from blood, collected approximately 45 months after liver transplant. The receptors were sampled from a human patient who received a liver transplant. A share of the T cells may be of graft donor origin.

The rearrangement uses TRBV5-1 and TRBJ2-1, with D possibly TRBD2 on 5 matching bases. Germline lookup yields CDR1 SGHRS and CDR2 YFSETQ. Trimming took 4 bases from V and 4 from J, leaving 15 bases between them. CDR3 length: 15 residues. CDR3 residues: CASSPDSPRYNEQFF. The CDR3 DNA follows: TGCGCCAGCAGCCCGGACTCACCCCGTTACAATGAGCAGTTCTTC.

The chain links TRBV2 to TRBJ2-2, with TRBD2 matching 9 bases. The germline V gene has CDR1 SNHLY and CDR2 FYNNEI. CDR3 size: 15 residues. The junction had 0 bases not matched to a gene; V was cut back by 4 bases and J by 0 bases. CDR3 sequence: CASSGLAANTGELFF. CDR3 nucleotides: TGTGCCAGCAGTGGACTAGCGGCGAACACCGGGGAGCTGTTTTTT.

The V call is TRBV30, the J call TRBJ2-4; tentative D call: TRBD1 (5 bases). CDR3 size: 16 residues. Germline V gene sequence: CDR1 GTSNPN, CDR2 SVGIG (reference sequence). The V end was cut by 4 bases, the J end by 7 bases, with 23 bases between. The CDR3 region is CAWTSSLGRGLNIQYF. DNA of the CDR3: TGTGCCTGGACTTCTAGTTTGGGTAGGGGTTTGAACATTCAGTACTTC.

This sequence joins TRBV5-1 and TRBJ1-1; 8 nucleotides align to TRBD1. V lost 4 bases to trimming and J lost 1 base; unmatched junction nucleotides: 6. This CDR3 spans 15 amino acids. In germline, CDR1 is SGHRS, CDR2 YFSETQ. In DNA form, the CDR3 reads TGCGCCAGCAGCCCTACAGGGGGGGGGAACACTGAAGCTTTCTTT. Its translation is CASSPTGGGNTEAFF.

The chain employs TRBV5-1 and TRBJ2-1; TRBD2 matches at 7 bases. The germline V gene has CDR1 SGHRS and CDR2 YFSETQ. CDR3 length equals 15 residues. Trimming took 0 bases from V and 8 from J; bases not matched to a gene: 8. Here the CDR3 reads CASSLDSGWGDEQFF. The CDR3 coding sequence is TGCGCCAGCAGCTTGGATAGCGGGTGGGGGGATGAGCAGTTCTTC.

CDR3 region: CASSFTGQGRRANTEAFF. CDR3 DNA sequence: TGTGCCAGCAGTTTCACCGGACAGGGGAGGAGGGCGAACACTGAAGCTTTCTTT. This rearrangement joins TRBV27 to TRBJ1-1; TRBD1 matches at 9 bases. J was trimmed by 1 base and V by 3 bases; bases with no gene match: 12. CDR1 is MNHEY and CDR2 is SMNVEV in the germline V gene (reference sequence). CDR3 length: 18 amino acids.

This clone came up a few times. A junction boundary mismatches the germline segment, possibly from a read error. This rearrangement joins TRBV19 to TRBJ2-7, with TRBD1 identical over 8 bases. The CDR3 length is 13 residues. Looked up from germline, CDR1 is LNHDA and CDR2 is SQIVND (reference sequence). For the CDR3, the DNA is TGTGCCAGTAGTATCCCGGGACAGGAACAACTCCGGTTC. This translates into CASSIPGQEQLRF.

The chain employs TRBV5-8 and TRBJ1-1; 11 nucleotides align to TRBD1. The CDR3 has 17 amino acids. The germline V gene encodes CDR1 SGHTS and CDR2 YDEGEE. V dropped 7 bases and J dropped 0; count of bases not matched to a gene: 11. This chain's CDR3 is CASGSRDRGWMNTEAFF. CDR3 in DNA: TGTGCCAGCGGATCCCGGGACAGGGGGTGGATGAACACTGAAGCTTTCTTT.

With respect to this clone: Just one base apart from a much larger clone, this may be a read error. The chain links TRBV6-5 to TRBJ2-2; a possible D gene is TRBD2 (6 bases). The CDR3 covers 13 residues. Germline loops: CDR1 MNHEY, CDR2 SVGAGI. The V end was cut by 2 bases, the J end by 9 bases, with 10 bases between. For the CDR3, the DNA is TGTGCCAGCAGTTACGGACTAACCAGGGAGCTGTTTTTT. It codes for CASSYGLTRELFF.

The chain carries TRBV5-1 and TRBJ1-1; no clear D. Germline V CDR1 and CDR2: SGHRS, YFSETQ. V shed 1 base and J shed 3 bases, with 13 bases lying between them. The CDR3 has 15 amino acids. The CDR3 here is CASSLRVGWDTEAFF. CDR3 coding DNA: TGCGCCAGCAGCTTGCGGGTGGGATGGGACACTGAAGCTTTCTTT.

The count of this clone is one. Sequence at one end of the junction differs from germline and may be a read error. The chain carries TRBV28 and TRBJ2-7; TRBD1 is a possible D gene (6 bases). The V gene's germline CDR1 is MDHEN and CDR2 SYDVKM. The CDR3 consists of 12 residues. DNA for the CDR3: TGTGCCAGCAGTTTAAACAGGGCCCACCATTCTTTC. This sequence encodes CASSLNRAHHSF.